The rows below give T cell receptor beta chains drawn from one sample of a study of regulatory T cells in long-lasting Graves disease. TCRdb analysed the multiplex PCR reads with MiXCR anew, one entry per CDR3 protein. The sample records more than 650,000 distinct CDR3 sequences, approximately 31% being singletons. The sequencing used peripheral blood mononuclear cells (PBMCs), collected when the disease was refractory, from a patient treated with antithyroid drugs. These receptors all come from a female donor with Graves disease. Each CDR3 is given with its conserved first and last residue. The D gene is left open where the match is weak. For some rows the clone size is stated as once, few or many, or as a class when expanded; others skip it.

clone_size	v_call	j_call	d_call	cdr3_aa	cdr3_nt
many	TRBV28	TRBJ1-2	TRBD1	CASSSGTGTLHGYTF	TGTGCCAGCAGTTCTGGGACAGGGACTCTCCATGGCTACACCTTC
NA	TRBV7-3	TRBJ2-1	NA	CASSGRLYNEQFF	TGTGCCAGCAGTGGACGGTTATACAATGAGCAGTTCTTC
NA	TRBV20-1	TRBJ1-1	NA	CSASRRWTEAFF	TGCAGTGCTAGTAGGAGGTGGACTGAAGCTTTCTTT
NA	TRBV30	TRBJ1-4	TRBD1	CAWSWGQGREKLFF	TGTGCCTGGAGTTGGGGACAGGGTAGGGAAAAACTGTTTTTT
NA	TRBV30	TRBJ1-1	NA	CAWSNRADTEAFF	TGTGCCTGGAGTAACAGGGCCGACACTGAAGCTTTCTTT
few	TRBV7-2	TRBJ2-7	NA	CASSSLWGTESYEQYF	TGTGCCAGCAGCTCCCTCTGGGGGACCGAATCCTACGAGCAGTACTTC
few	TRBV9	TRBJ2-7	NA	CASSAGRRGTTFTEQYF	TGTGCCAGCAGCGCCGGTCGGAGGGGGACTACTTTTACCGAGCAGTACTTC
NA	TRBV7-3	TRBJ1-5	TRBD1	CASSLYPDRDQPQHF	TGTGCCAGCAGCCTATACCCGGACAGGGATCAGCCCCAGCATTTT
NA	TRBV11-1	TRBJ2-1	TRBD1	CASSLAPTGEDEQFF	TGTGCCAGCAGCTTAGCTCCGACAGGGGAAGATGAGCAGTTCTTC
many	TRBV12-3/TRBV12-4	TRBJ2-7	NA	CASSLGGRSYEQYF	TGTGCCAGCAGTTTAGGGGGAAGGTCCTACGAGCAGTACTTC
NA	TRBV30	TRBJ1-6	TRBD1	CAWSDVRGDHSPLHF	TGTGCCTGGAGTGACGTCAGGGGGGATCATTCACCCCTCCACTTT
NA	TRBV7-9	TRBJ1-2	NA	CASSANNYGYTF	TGTGCCAGCAGCGCGAATAACTATGGCTACACCTTC
few	TRBV7-9	TRBJ1-2	TRBD1	CASSALTGDYGYTF	TGTGCCAGCAGCGCCCTGACAGGGGACTATGGCTACACCTTC
NA	TRBV20-1	TRBJ2-3	NA	CSARDGRERTDTQYF	TGCAGTGCTAGAGATGGTCGGGAGAGGACAGATACGCAGTATTTT
NA	TRBV6-5	TRBJ1-3	TRBD1	CASSYSSGTDVDTIYF	TGTGCCAGCAGTTACTCATCCGGGACAGACGTCGACACCATATATTTT
few	TRBV10-3	TRBJ2-2	NA	CAISESQRFTGELFF	TGTGCCATCAGTGAGTCCCAGCGATTCACCGGGGAGCTGTTTTTT
many	TRBV11-2	TRBJ2-7	NA	CASSLDRLATYEQYF	TGTGCCAGCAGCTTAGATCGGCTAGCGACCTACGAGCAGTACTTC
NA	TRBV7-3	TRBJ2-2	TRBD2	CASSQNTGGPGGELFF	TGTGCCAGCAGCCAGAATACGGGAGGGCCTGGCGGGGAGCTGTTTTTT
few	TRBV7-9	TRBJ1-4	TRBD1	CASSLQGQGEEKLFF	TGTGCCAGCAGCTTACAGGGACAGGGAGAAGAAAAACTGTTTTTT
many	TRBV28	TRBJ2-7	TRBD1	CASNLWDRTPPEQYF	TGTGCCAGCAATTTATGGGACAGGACCCCCCCCGAGCAGTACTTC
NA	TRBV6-9	TRBJ1-6	NA	CASSYGSVPAAYNSPLHF	TGTGCCAGCAGTTATGGTAGTGTGCCGGCAGCCTATAATTCACCCCTCCACTTT
NA	TRBV7-9	TRBJ2-7	NA	CASSRRDGRHYEQYF	TGTGCCAGCAGCCGCCGGGATGGCCGACATTACGAGCAGTACTTC